The 9 T cell receptor beta chains in this list originate from one sample, sequenced in a study of response to subunit inactivated influenza vaccine. TCRdb itself ran the RT-PCR reads through MiXCR, one entry per CDR3 protein. Among more than 400,000 distinct CDR3 sequences listed, roughly 9.8% were seen once. The source was PBMCs from blood, collected roughly 48 days after vaccination. Receptors originate from a middle-aged man who received an inactivated influenza vaccine.

This chain joins TRBV28 and TRBJ2-1; TRBD2 agrees at 11 bases. Germline-derived CDR1 and CDR2 are MDHEN and SYDVKM. This CDR3 contains 18 residues. V dropped 1 base and J dropped 3; count of bases not matched to a gene: 8. The CDR3 protein is CASSLFPLLAGDYNEQFF. Here the CDR3 DNA reads TGTGCCAGCAGTTTATTCCCTCTACTAGCGGGAGACTACAATGAGCAGTTCTTC.

In this sample, this clonotype turned up a few times. The rearrangement links TRBV6-6 to TRBJ2-2; D may match TRBD1 or TRBD2 (5 bases each). CDR3 length equals 13 residues. Trimming took off 6 bases at V and 6 bases at J, with 11 bases between the two ends. Germline V gene sequence: CDR1 MNHNY, CDR2 SVGAGI (reference sequence). CDR3: CASRGPGPGELFF. The CDR3 DNA is TGTGCCAGCAGAGGCCCGGGGCCCGGGGAGCTGTTTTTT.

This clonotype came up a few times. The rearrangement joins TRBV4-2 to TRBJ2-3, with 8 positions matching TRBD2. Looked up from germline, CDR1 is LGHNA and CDR2 is YNFKEQ. V lost 0 bases and J lost 2; bases outside the gene matches: 4. CDR3 length: 16 amino acids. CDR3 protein: CASSQERGAYTDTQYF. CDR3 in DNA: TGTGCCAGCAGCCAAGAGCGGGGGGCCTACACAGATACGCAGTATTTT.

The sample holds a few counts of this clonotype. J is TRBJ1-1 and V is TRBV6-5; tentative D call: TRBD1 (5 bases). The CDR3 has 18 amino acids. The germline V gene encodes CDR1 MNHEY and CDR2 SVGAGI. Trimming took off 0 bases at V and 1 base at J, with 18 bases between the two ends. The CDR3 loop is CASSYSGTLTQGNTEAFF. The CDR3 nucleotides read TGTGCCAGCAGTTACTCGGGAACCCTAACGCAGGGGAACACTGAAGCTTTCTTT.

This clonotype was seen repeatedly, ten times or more. The genes are TRBV20-1 and TRBJ2-5; perhaps TRBD2 as D (7 bases). CDR1 and CDR2 from the germline V gene are DFQATT and SNEGSKA (reference sequence). The CDR3 consists of 16 residues. V was shortened by 1 base and J by 2 bases, with 17 bases between the two germline ends. In DNA form, the CDR3 reads TGCAGTGCTAGAGGAAGGGGGGGGAATAAACAAGAGACCCAGTACTTC. Residues: CSARGRGGNKQETQYF.

This clonotype was counted ten times or more. This chain connects TRBV4-1 to TRBJ2-7; 10 bases align to TRBD1. V lost 4 bases, J lost 5 bases, and 8 bases stayed unmatched. The CDR3 runs to 15 residues. Per germline, CDR1 MGHRA and CDR2 YSYEKL. The CDR3 nucleotides are TGCGCCAGCAGCCGGTCCGGGACAGGGGCCAACGAGCAGTACTTC. This gives the protein CASSRSGTGANEQYF.

The chain recombines TRBV7-6 with TRBJ2-7; TRBD2 matches at 14 bases. From germline, CDR1 is SGHVS and CDR2 FNYEAQ. This CDR3 is built from 17 residues. V lost 5 bases and J lost 3; bases outside the gene matches: 9. The CDR3 coding sequence is TGTGCCAGCAGCCCGGGACTAGCGGGAGCTGCCCTCTACGAGCAGTACTTC. The encoded protein is CASSPGLAGAALYEQYF.

The CDR3 DNA reads as TGTGCCAGCAGCTTAGAACGGGGGGTTAGTTCCAATGAGCAGTTCTTC. It codes for CASSLERGVSSNEQFF. The chain joins TRBV11-2 to TRBJ2-1, with TRBD2 matching over 7 bases. The V gene's germline CDR1 is SGHAT and CDR2 FQNNGV. The CDR3 sequence is 16 residues long. After removal of 0 bases from V and 6 bases from J, the junction contained 8 bases not matched to a gene.

This clonotype was picked up a small number of times. The chain joins TRBV28 to TRBJ2-5; D remains ambiguous. Germline V gene data show CDR1 as MDHEN and CDR2 as SYDVKM. The CDR3 consists of 15 residues. Trimming took off 3 bases at V and 2 bases at J, with 13 bases between the two ends. This CDR3 reads CASSFLAVGQETQYF. The CDR3 bases are TGTGCCAGCAGTTTCCTTGCAGTGGGGCAAGAGACCCAGTACTTC. The full variable domain, rest sourced from reference TRBV28 and TRBJ2-5, is DVKVTQSSRYLVKRTGEKVFLECVQDMDHENMFWYRQDPGLGLRLIYFSYDVKMKEKGDIPEGYSVSREKKERFSLILESASTNQTSMYLCASSFLAVGQETQYFGPGTRLLVL.